A selection of T cell receptor beta chains follows, all from one sample in a study of shared clonotypes between healthy human individuals. Profiled with immunoSEQ multiplex PCR; TCRdb holds only in-frame clones, not every one. Among under 2.5 million clones listed, around 93% were seen once. The material sequenced was naive CD4+ T cells from PBMCs. These receptors originate from a man between 18 and 29 years old in good health. Some clones in this sample may be carry-over from other donors' samples. Both conserved end residues are part of each CDR3. The D gene is left open where the match is weak. Only part of the rows carry a size: once, few, many, or a class if the clone is expanded.

D: -
J: TRBJ2-7
size: -
V: TRBV6-1
CDR3: CATVRRQPYEQYF
DNA: TGTGCCACTGTTCGTCGGCAGCCCTACGAGCAGTACTTC

D: TRBD1
J: TRBJ2-2
size: -
V: TRBV19
CDR3: CASSMGTGENTGELFF
DNA: TGTGCCAGTAGTATGGGGACAGGGGAGAACACCGGGGAGCTGTTTTTT

D: TRBD2
J: TRBJ2-3
size: -
V: TRBV7-9
CDR3: CASSLGVAGDTQYF
DNA: TGTGCCAGCAGCTTAGGGGTAGCGGGAGATACGCAGTATTTT

D: -
J: TRBJ1-2
size: once
V: TRBV28
CDR3: CASSLSQGWYGYTF
DNA: TGTGCCAGCAGTTTATCTCAGGGTTGGTATGGCTACACCTTC

D: -
J: TRBJ2-1
size: once
V: TRBV11-1
CDR3: CASSQLGPLGSYNEQFF
DNA: TGTGCCAGCAGCCAACTGGGTCCCCTTGGGTCCTACAATGAGCAGTTCTTC

D: -
J: TRBJ2-1
size: -
V: TRBV4-3
CDR3: CASSQDRNSYNEQFF
DNA: TGCGCCAGCAGCCAAGATAGGAACTCCTACAATGAGCAGTTCTTC

D: TRBD1
J: TRBJ1-1
size: -
V: TRBV5-3
CDR3: CARSLGQGGMAEAFF
DNA: TGTGCCAGAAGCTTAGGACAGGGGGGAATGGCTGAAGCTTTCTTT

D: -
J: TRBJ2-6
size: -
V: TRBV14
CDR3: CASSRLLAQANVLTF
DNA: TGTGCCAGCAGCCGCCTCTTGGCCCAGGCCAACGTCCTGACTTTC

D: TRBD1
J: TRBJ2-5
size: -
V: TRBV7-9
CDR3: CASSLGTGSQETQYF
DNA: TGTGCCAGCAGCTTAGGGACAGGCTCCCAAGAGACCCAGTACTTC

D: TRBD1
J: TRBJ2-7
size: -
V: TRBV18
CDR3: CASSSRTGQFTYEQYF
DNA: TGTGCCAGCTCAAGCCGGACAGGGCAATTCACCTACGAGCAGTACTTC

D: -
J: TRBJ1-4
size: -
V: TRBV5-1
CDR3: CASSVSSGTTNEKLFF
DNA: TGCGCCAGCAGCGTCTCATCCGGGACCACTAATGAAAAACTGTTTTTT

D: TRBD2
J: TRBJ2-5
size: -
V: TRBV5-6
CDR3: CASSRRRAGGGVETQYF
DNA: TGTGCCAGCAGCCGGAGGAGAGCGGGAGGGGGAGTAGAGACCCAGTACTTC

D: TRBD1
J: TRBJ2-7
size: -
V: TRBV5-1
CDR3: CASHGQGSDEQYF
DNA: TGCGCCAGCCACGGACAGGGCAGCGACGAGCAGTACTTC

D: -
J: TRBJ1-2
size: -
V: TRBV7-2
CDR3: CASSLASTNPSNYGYTF
DNA: TGTGCCAGCAGCTTAGCTTCGACAAATCCATCTAACTATGGCTACACCTTC

D: TRBD1
J: TRBJ1-2
size: -
V: TRBV28
CDR3: CASRATGGRRYGYTF
DNA: TGTGCCAGCAGAGCAACAGGGGGAAGGAGGTATGGCTACACCTTC

D: -
J: TRBJ2-2
size: -
V: TRBV5-1
CDR3: CASSEGSRELFF
DNA: TGCGCCAGCAGCGAAGGGTCGCGGGAGCTGTTTTTT

D: -
J: TRBJ2-3
size: -
V: TRBV10-3
CDR3: CAISERARGTDTQYF
DNA: TGTGCCATCAGTGAGCGTGCCAGAGGCACAGATACGCAGTATTTT

D: TRBD1
J: TRBJ2-1
size: -
V: TRBV18
CDR3: CASSPIDRDNEQFF
DNA: TGTGCCAGCTCACCAATCGACAGGGACAATGAGCAGTTCTTC

D: -
J: TRBJ2-4
size: -
V: TRBV29-1
CDR3: CSVRGQGSIQYF
DNA: TGCAGCGTTCGGGGTCAGGGTAGCATTCAGTACTTC

D: -
J: TRBJ2-5
size: -
V: TRBV5-4
CDR3: CASSLPWGQETQYF
DNA: TGTGCCAGCAGCCTACCTTGGGGCCAAGAGACCCAGTACTTC

D: -
J: TRBJ2-5
size: once
V: TRBV7-2
CDR3: CASSPGPEETQYF
DNA: TGTGCCAGCAGCCCGGGGCCGGAGGAGACCCAGTACTTC

D: TRBD1
J: TRBJ1-1
size: few
V: TRBV7-9
CDR3: CASSLWPGGKNTEAFF
DNA: TGTGCCAGCAGCCTATGGCCAGGGGGCAAGAACACTGAAGCTTTCTTT

D: -
J: TRBJ1-4
size: -
V: TRBV9
CDR3: CASSVGPGTNEKLFF
DNA: TGTGCCAGCAGCGTTGGACCAGGCACTAATGAAAAACTGTTTTTT

D: TRBD2
J: TRBJ2-3
size: -
V: TRBV7-8
CDR3: CASSGLAGLGRTDTQYF
DNA: TGTGCCAGCAGCGGACTAGCGGGATTGGGGCGCACAGATACGCAGTATTTT

D: TRBD2
J: TRBJ2-7
size: -
V: TRBV7-2
CDR3: CASSASQREIYEQYF
DNA: TGTGCCAGCAGCGCGAGCCAGCGGGAGATCTACGAGCAGTACTTC

D: -
J: TRBJ2-7
size: -
V: TRBV5-5
CDR3: CASSLLPGLLTYEQYF
DNA: TGTGCCAGCAGCTTACTACCGGGACTTTTGACCTACGAGCAGTACTTC

D: -
J: TRBJ2-7
size: -
V: TRBV28
CDR3: CASSSPPFYEQYF
DNA: TGTGCCAGCAGTTCCCCCCCTTTTTACGAGCAGTACTTC

D: -
J: TRBJ1-1
size: -
V: TRBV18
CDR3: CASSPGSGGPVRTEAFF
DNA: TGTGCCAGCTCACCCGGATCTGGGGGGCCAGTTCGCACTGAAGCTTTCTTT

D: TRBD2
J: TRBJ2-7
size: -
V: TRBV5-1
CDR3: CASRTSGAYEQYF
DNA: TGCGCCAGCCGGACTAGCGGGGCCTACGAGCAGTACTTC

D: -
J: TRBJ2-3
size: once
V: TRBV5-1
CDR3: CASRRVDPTDTQYF
DNA: TGCGCCAGCAGGAGGGTTGATCCCACAGATACGCAGTATTTT

D: TRBD2
J: TRBJ2-1
size: -
V: TRBV7-3
CDR3: CASSRGTTGSEQFF
DNA: TGTGCCAGCAGCCGCGGGACTACCGGGTCTGAGCAGTTCTTC

D: -
J: TRBJ2-1
size: -
V: TRBV18
CDR3: CASSPGSDNEQFF
DNA: TGTGCCAGCTCCCCTGGGAGCGACAATGAGCAGTTCTTC

D: -
J: TRBJ1-3
size: -
V: TRBV5-1
CDR3: CASSRDERGPGNTIYF
DNA: TGCGCCAGCAGCCGGGACGAACGGGGCCCTGGAAACACCATATATTTT

D: -
J: TRBJ1-2
size: -
V: TRBV28
CDR3: CASSFPSMLGYTF
DNA: TGTGCCAGCAGTTTCCCCTCTATGTTGGGCTACACCTTC

D: -
J: TRBJ2-7
size: -
V: TRBV5-4
CDR3: CASSAPRGDSYEQYF
DNA: TGTGCCAGCAGCGCGCCACGGGGGGACAGCTACGAGCAGTACTTC

D: -
J: TRBJ1-5
size: once
V: TRBV4-1
CDR3: CASSQESGGGNQPQHF
DNA: TGCGCCAGCAGCCAAGAGTCAGGAGGGGGGAATCAGCCCCAGCATTTT

D: TRBD1
J: TRBJ1-2
size: -
V: TRBV28
CDR3: CASRTGTGGWYGYTF
DNA: TGTGCCAGCAGGACCGGGACAGGGGGCTGGTATGGCTACACCTTC

D: TRBD1
J: TRBJ2-7
size: -
V: TRBV18
CDR3: CASSSGQGASGEQYF
DNA: TGTGCCAGCTCATCCGGACAGGGGGCAAGTGGCGAGCAGTACTTC

D: TRBD1
J: TRBJ2-7
size: -
V: TRBV18
CDR3: CASSPMGQASYEQYF
DNA: TGTGCCAGCTCACCAATGGGACAGGCTTCCTACGAGCAGTACTTC

D: TRBD1
J: TRBJ2-3
size: once
V: TRBV6-1
CDR3: CASSEGTGRTDTQYF
DNA: TGTGCCAGCAGTGAAGGGACAGGGAGGACAGATACGCAGTATTTT

D: TRBD1
J: TRBJ2-4
size: -
V: TRBV28
CDR3: CASSQQGALAKNIQYF
DNA: TGTGCCAGCAGTCAGCAGGGGGCACTAGCCAAAAACATTCAGTACTTC

D: -
J: TRBJ2-6
size: -
V: TRBV14
CDR3: CASSQHSGANVLTF
DNA: TGTGCCAGCAGCCAGCACTCTGGGGCCAACGTCCTGACTTTC

D: -
J: TRBJ2-3
size: -
V: TRBV10-1
CDR3: CASPGRRCTDTQYF
DNA: TGCGCCAGCCCGGGACGTCGGTGCACAGATACGCAGTATTTT

D: -
J: TRBJ2-7
size: once
V: TRBV4-1
CDR3: CASSQGTDKYF
DNA: TGCGCCAGCAGCCAAGGGACTGATAAGTACTTC

D: -
J: TRBJ1-3
size: -
V: TRBV4-2
CDR3: CASSQDLAGPPPIYF
DNA: TGTGCCAGCAGCCAAGATTTAGCCGGTCCCCCCCCCATATATTTT

D: -
J: TRBJ2-5
size: -
V: TRBV5-4
CDR3: CASSSNGGLETQYF
DNA: TGTGCCAGCAGCTCGAACGGGGGGCTAGAGACCCAGTACTTC

D: -
J: TRBJ2-2
size: -
V: TRBV28
CDR3: CASSTGPGELFF
DNA: TGTGCCAGCAGCACAGGGCCCGGGGAGCTGTTTTTT

D: TRBD1
J: TRBJ2-7
size: -
V: TRBV10-3
CDR3: CAISGTQGANSYEQYF
DNA: TGTGCCATCAGTGGAACCCAGGGGGCAAACTCCTACGAGCAGTACTTC

D: -
J: TRBJ2-5
size: -
V: TRBV5-4
CDR3: CASSWPGETQYF
DNA: TGTGCCAGCAGCTGGCCCGGGGAGACCCAGTACTTC

D: -
J: TRBJ2-5
size: -
V: TRBV9
CDR3: CASSVASQETQYF
DNA: TGTGCCAGCAGCGTTGCCAGTCAAGAGACCCAGTACTTC

D: -
J: TRBJ2-7
size: -
V: TRBV5-8
CDR3: CASRSLFFEQYF
DNA: TGTGCCAGCAGGTCGCTGTTTTTTGAGCAGTACTTC